Each of the 15 T cell receptor beta chains below was sequenced from the same sample in a study of PD-1 blockade in mismatch repair-deficient tumors. Time point described: approximately 10-day in vitro stimulation with candidate neoantigen peptide 3. Sequenced by immunoSEQ multiplex PCR; TCRdb stores in-frame clones only, minus some. The table has 10,000 or so clones, about nine tenths seen once. These receptors have no known antigen. The sample was cells cultured in vitro, taken from a patient treated with pembrolizumab. These receptors were collected from an adult with mismatch repair-deficient cancer.

This chain joins TRBV15 and TRBJ1-5; 10 nucleotides line up with TRBD1. Looked up from germline, CDR1 is LNHNV and CDR2 is YYDKDF (reference sequence). The CDR3 has 14 residues. The V and J ends lost 6 bases and 6 bases, in that order; junction bases with no gene match: 5. CDR3 sequence reads: CATSRTGGLQPQHF. Written as DNA, the CDR3 is TGTGCCACCAGTAGGACAGGGGGACTTCAGCCCCAGCATTTT.

This clone qualifies as medium-sized. The chain has TRBV27 and TRBJ1-5; the D is unclear. CDR1 is MNHEY and CDR2 is SMNVEV in the germline V gene (reference sequence). Between the trimmed V and J ends, which lost 6 bases and 4 bases, there was a span of 16 bases. The CDR3 sequence is 15 residues long. CDR3 in DNA: TGTGCCAGCAGAGAGGACGGAACTTTGAATCAGCCCCAGCATTTT. This gives the protein CASREDGTLNQPQHF.

The chain uses TRBV6-1 and TRBJ1-2; TRBD1 might be the D (6 bases). V lost 5 bases and J lost 8, with 12 bases in between. The CDR3 is 12 amino acids. Germline lookup yields CDR1 MNHNS and CDR2 SASEGT. The CDR3 nucleotides read TGTGCCAGCAGTTTGGGGGCGGTAGGCTACACCTTC. Protein: CASSLGAVGYTF.

This chain links TRBV5-1 with TRBJ2-2; TRBD2 is a possible D gene (5 bases). The CDR3 sequence is 14 residues long. Germline loops: CDR1 SGHRS, CDR2 YFSETQ. Trimming stripped 5 bases from V and 1 base from J, with 9 bases between. In DNA, the CDR3 is TGCGCCAGCAGACACCGGGAGAACACCGGGGAGCTGTTTTTT. It codes for CASRHRENTGELFF.

The chain links TRBV2 to TRBJ2-5, with 11 positions matching TRBD2. The V segment lost 3 bases and the J segment 5 bases; nucleotides outside the gene matches: 11. The germline CDR1 and CDR2 sequences are SNHLY and FYNNEI. The CDR3 covers 17 residues. The CDR3 region has the DNA TGTGCCAGCAGTGAGGGTACTAGCGGGAGAGCGTGGGAGACCCAGTACTTC. This codes for CASSEGTSGRAWETQYF.

This sequence joins TRBV5-4 and TRBJ2-3; 8 bases agree with TRBD2. The CDR3 has 15 residues. The V and J ends lost 2 bases and 0 bases, in that order; junction bases with no gene match: 2. The germline gives CDR1 SGHNT, CDR2 YYREEE (reference sequence). CDR3 region: CASSLAGESTDTQYF. For the CDR3, the DNA is TGTGCCAGCAGCTTAGCGGGGGAGAGCACAGATACGCAGTATTTT. The whole variable domain, filled in from reference TRBV5-4 and TRBJ2-3, reads ETGVTQSPTHLIKTRGQQVTLRCSSQSGHNTVSWYQQALGQGPQFIFQYYREEENGRGNFPPRFSGLQFPNYSSELNVNALELDDSALYLCASSLAGESTDTQYFGPGTRLTVL.

V usage is TRBV30 and J usage is TRBJ2-2; no definite D call. Germline lookup yields CDR1 GTSNPN and CDR2 SVGIG (reference sequence). The length of the CDR3 is 13 residues. The ends were cut back, 3 bases at V and 0 bases at J, with 5 bases in the middle. CDR3 amino acids: CAWRTANTGELFF. In nucleotides, the CDR3 is TGTGCCTGGAGGACCGCGAACACCGGGGAGCTGTTTTTT.

The chain is built from TRBV6-1 and TRBJ2-7; D uncertain. CDR3 length: 12 residues. The V gene's germline CDR1 is MNHNS and CDR2 SASEGT. Between the trimmed V and J ends, which lost 3 bases and 9 bases, there was a span of 12 bases. The CDR3 nucleotides read TGTGCCAGCAGTGACGCCCCTCGCGGGCAGTACTTC. Translated: CASSDAPRGQYF.

The V and J genes are TRBV4-1 and TRBJ2-5, with D perhaps matching TRBD1 (6 bases). The CDR3 spans 14 residues. CDR1 MGHRA and CDR2 YSYEKL come from the germline V gene. The germline V and J ends were trimmed by 2 bases and 4 bases, with 11 bases remaining between them. CDR3 region: CASSQPTGRETQYF. The CDR3 DNA sequence: TGCGCCAGCAGCCAACCGACAGGACGAGAGACCCAGTACTTC.

The chain couples TRBV2 to TRBJ2-6, with D perhaps TRBD1 (5 bases). The germline V gene has CDR1 SNHLY and CDR2 FYNNEI. Trimming shortened V by 1 base and J by 0 bases, and 10 bases separated the two germline ends. The CDR3 spans 17 residues. CDR3 amino acids: CASSEETAFSGANVLTF. CDR3 DNA sequence: TGTGCCAGCAGTGAAGAGACAGCCTTCTCTGGGGCCAACGTCCTGACTTTC. The full variable domain, its missing parts supplied by reference TRBV2 and TRBJ2-6, is EPEVTQTPSHQVTQMGQEVILRCVPISNHLYFYWYRQILGQKVEFLVSFYNNEISEKSEIFDDQFSVERPDGSNFTLKIRSTKLEDSAMYFCASSEETAFSGANVLTFGAGSRLTVL.

The chain combines TRBV28 with TRBJ1-5; 8 bases fit TRBD1. After removal of 2 bases from V and 5 bases from J, the junction contained 8 bases not matched to a gene. Germline-derived CDR1 and CDR2 are MDHEN and SYDVKM. This CDR3 region has 16 residues. CDR3 region: CASSLMDRVRDQPQHF. DNA for the CDR3: TGTGCCAGCAGTTTAATGGACAGGGTTCGCGATCAGCCCCAGCATTTT.

V is TRBV5-1 and J is TRBJ2-2, with 7 bases lining up with TRBD1. Germline V gives CDR1 SGHRS, CDR2 YFSETQ. Germline trimming cut 1 base from V and 2 bases from J; bases unmatched to any gene: 8. The CDR3 is 17 amino acids. CDR3 sequence: CASSLLPGQTNTGELFF. In DNA, the CDR3 is TGCGCCAGCAGCTTGCTCCCGGGACAGACTAACACCGGGGAGCTGTTTTTT.

Concerning this clone: At one end the junction does not follow the germline gene, possibly because of a read error. This rearrangement joins TRBV6-1 to TRBJ2-3, with TRBD2 matching 7 bases. The CDR3 consists of 13 residues. Per germline, CDR1 MNHNS and CDR2 SASEGT. CDR3 in amino acids: CASSSTSKDTQYF. CDR3 DNA: TGTGCCAGCAGTTCGACTAGCAAAGATACGCAGTATTTT.

The V and J genes are TRBV4-1 and TRBJ1-1; D possibly corresponds to TRBD1 (5 bases). Germline CDR1 reads MGHRA; CDR2 reads YSYEKL. Trimming shortened V by 4 bases and J by 1 base, and 16 bases separated the two germline ends. The CDR3 runs 16 residues. In DNA, the CDR3 is TGCGCCAGCAGCCCGCCTGGGGGTAAGGGGAACACTGAAGCTTTCTTT. Translation: CASSPPGGKGNTEAFF.

The genes are TRBV9 and TRBJ2-1; 13 nucleotides line up with TRBD2. CDR1 SGDLS and CDR2 YYNGEE come from the germline V gene. CDR3 length: 15 amino acids. With V trimmed by 2 bases and J by 7 bases, 3 bases remained unmatched. The CDR3 nucleotides are TGTGCCAGCAGCGTGGGGACTAGCGGGACGAATGAGCAGTTCTTC. This sequence encodes CASSVGTSGTNEQFF.